The present entry profiles one T cell receptor beta chain with its context. No antigen is known for it. The sample holds no much larger clone one base away, and base qualities are not on file. Whole blood was collected in K2EDTA tubes by collaborating institutions according to the institutions' own protocols. For TCRbeta analysis, collaborators shipped samples as frozen whole blood, isolated PBMCs, or DNA extracted from either of those sample types. This sample is part of a study of blood T cell repertoires in COVID-19 (dated by TCRdb to 2020 to 2021). Some background on the complete study: Samples from collaborators originated in the United States, Italy and Spain and spanned both the acute and convalescent phases of COVID-19. Samples were obtained from the ongoing ImmuneRACE study (first 160 participants) and from 1,254 subjects provided by 6 global collaborators. Where available, HLA class I and class II types were taken from metadata supplied by the sample provider and were not determined by assay-based typing. The material from the prospective study consisted of cDNA or gDNA derived from T cells, B-cell-depleted T cells, or PBMCs. Nearly every sample came with metadata listing a de-identified subject ID, COVID-19 status, age in years and sex. Deeply sampled blood TCRbeta repertoires from subjects exposed to, actively infected with, or recovered from COVID-19 were included in the dataset. The repertoires were made available in a free public database intended to serve as a resource for research on the immune response to SARS-CoV-2. Overall study results and their limits: How much clinical and demographic metadata was included differed by source and by participant, and the metadata was provided uncurated.

From cysteine to phenylalanine, the CDR3 is 14 amino acids long. Only the CDR3 part of the read is kept: 42 bases, read in frame from the first base. Taken from the germline V gene, the CDR1 and CDR2 loops are SNHLY and FYNNEI. Trimming leaves V shorter by 8 bases and J shorter by 8 bases, with the junction holding 14 bases beyond the gene matches. TCRbeta CDR3 regions were amplified from genomic DNA by means of the immunoSEQ Assay, a bias-controlled multiplex PCR. In the paper's pipeline: The number of nucleated cells in each sample was estimated by amplification of reference gene primers within the assay. To quantify the absolute abundance of each unique TCRbeta CDR3 rearrangement, sequence reads were collapsed and filtered. For each sample, productive Simpson clonality was calculated as the square root of Simpson's diversity index across productive rearrangements. As stored in TCRdb, this immuneACCESS dataset retains in-frame rearrangements with V and J assigned. A fraction of the clones does not appear; measured against another copy, unresolved V genes explain less than half of the discrepancy, and the remainder lacks a known reason. V and J calls and clone size are those listed in that table; D and trimming were worked out from the DNA. This sample lists 180,000 or so clones; around 85% were detected once. The ten biggest clones cover 8% to 10% of the sample.

The TCR comes from a man in his sixties with acute or convalescent COVID-19. The V and J genes are TRBV2 and TRBJ1-2; the central 7 bases match TRBD1. Sequences were obtained from peripheral blood. The sequenced DNA: TGTGCCAGCCGAGGGGGCTCTACCGAAAGGGGCTACACCTTC. Translated, it reads CASRGGSTERGYTF.